The 3 T cell receptor beta chains given below trace back to one sample, sequenced in a study of identical twins. TCRdb re-called the 5' RACE reads through MiXCR, storing one row per CDR3 protein. The profile covers under 250,000 distinct CDR3 sequences, with approximately 12% appearing a single time and 3.5% to 4.5% taken by the ten largest. These data were likewise used in another study, on yellow fever vaccine responses in identical twins.

The sample comprised memory (CD45RO+) T cells sorted from blood. Every receptor here comes from a woman younger than 35 in good health.

Only a few counts were recorded for this clonotype. The genes are TRBV7-8 and TRBJ2-7; a weak D match, TRBD2 (5 bases). The CDR3 has 15 residues. The V end was cut by 1 base, the J end by 7 bases, with 17 bases between. Germline V gene lookup returns CDR1 SGHVS and CDR2 FQNEAQ. The CDR3 loop reads CASSLGGLLPVEQYF. DNA of the CDR3: TGTGCCAGCAGCTTAGGAGGGCTCCTCCCGGTGGAGCAGTACTTC. The whole variable domain, remainder taken from reference TRBV7-8 and TRBJ2-7, is GAGVSQSPRYKVAKRGQDVALRCDPISGHVSLFWYQQALGQGPEFLTYFQNEAQLDKSGLPSDRFFAERPEGSVSTLKIQRTQQEDSAVYLCASSLGGLLPVEQYFGPGTRLTVT.

This chain uses TRBV3-1 with TRBJ2-7, with TRBD2 identical over 9 bases. V gave up 1 base and J gave up 7 bases; unmatched junction bases: 2. CDR3 size: 13 residues. Germline V gene lookup returns CDR1 LGHDT and CDR2 YNNKEL (reference sequence). The CDR3 is CASSQASGVEQYF. CDR3 sequence (DNA): TGTGCCAGCAGCCAAGCTAGCGGGGTGGAGCAGTACTTC.

This clonotype was counted at least ten times. The CDR3 sequence is CASSSADEKLFF. CDR3 coding DNA: TGTGCCAGCAGTTCCGCGGATGAAAAACTGTTTTTT. The chain carries TRBV28 and TRBJ1-4, with unresolved D. Germline loops: CDR1 MDHEN, CDR2 SYDVKM. V shed 4 bases and J shed 6 bases, with 6 bases lying between them. This CDR3 contains 12 residues. The complete variable domain, with remaining parts taken from reference TRBV28 and TRBJ1-4, reads DVKVTQSSRYLVKRTGEKVFLECVQDMDHENMFWYRQDPGLGLRLIYFSYDVKMKEKGDIPEGYSVSREKKERFSLILESASTNQTSMYLCASSSADEKLFFGSGTQLSVL.